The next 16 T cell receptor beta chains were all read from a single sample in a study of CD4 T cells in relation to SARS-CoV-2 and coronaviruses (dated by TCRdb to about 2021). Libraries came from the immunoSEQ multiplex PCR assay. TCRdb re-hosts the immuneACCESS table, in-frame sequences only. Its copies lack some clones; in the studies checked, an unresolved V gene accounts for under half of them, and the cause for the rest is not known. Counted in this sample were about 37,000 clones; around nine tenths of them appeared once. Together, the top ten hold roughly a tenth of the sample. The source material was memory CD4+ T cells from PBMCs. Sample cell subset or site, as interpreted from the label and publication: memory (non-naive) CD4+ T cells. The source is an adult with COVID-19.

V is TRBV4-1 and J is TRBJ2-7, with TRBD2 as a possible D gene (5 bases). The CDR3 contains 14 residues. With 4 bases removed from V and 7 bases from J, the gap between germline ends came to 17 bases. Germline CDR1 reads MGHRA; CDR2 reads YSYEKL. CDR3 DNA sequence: TGCGCCAGCAGCCCATCTCTTGTCGAGGGAGAGCAGTACTTC. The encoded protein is CASSPSLVEGEQYF.

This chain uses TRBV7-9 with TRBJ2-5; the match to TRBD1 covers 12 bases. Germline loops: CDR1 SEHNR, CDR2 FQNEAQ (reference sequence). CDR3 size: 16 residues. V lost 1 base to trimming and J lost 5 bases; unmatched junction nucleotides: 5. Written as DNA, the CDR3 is TGTGCCAGCAGCTTAGGGGACAGGGGGCTGGGCGAGACCCAGTACTTC. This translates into CASSLGDRGLGETQYF.

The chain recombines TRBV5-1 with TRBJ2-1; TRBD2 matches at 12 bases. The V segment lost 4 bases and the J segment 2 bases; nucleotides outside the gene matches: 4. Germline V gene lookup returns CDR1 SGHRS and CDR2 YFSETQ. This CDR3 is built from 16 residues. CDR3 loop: CASSDLAGGAYNEQFF. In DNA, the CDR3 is TGCGCCAGCAGCGACCTAGCGGGGGGGGCCTACAATGAGCAGTTCTTC.

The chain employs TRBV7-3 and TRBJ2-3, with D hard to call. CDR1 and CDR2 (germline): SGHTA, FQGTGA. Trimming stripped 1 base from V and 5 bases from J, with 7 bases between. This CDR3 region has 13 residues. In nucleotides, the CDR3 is TGTGCCAGCAGCTTAAAGGGTGAAGATACGCAGTATTTT. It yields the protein CASSLKGEDTQYF.

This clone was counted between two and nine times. The DNA for the CDR3 is TGCGCCAGCAGCTCCCGGGGCCTAGTCTACGAGCAGTACTTC. Translating it yields CASSSRGLVYEQYF. The chain recombines TRBV5-1 with TRBJ2-7; D is perhaps TRBD1 or TRBD2 (5 bases each). Trimming took off 3 bases at V and 3 bases at J, with 13 bases between the two ends. The CDR3 contains 14 residues. CDR1 is SGHRS, CDR2 YFSETQ, per germline.

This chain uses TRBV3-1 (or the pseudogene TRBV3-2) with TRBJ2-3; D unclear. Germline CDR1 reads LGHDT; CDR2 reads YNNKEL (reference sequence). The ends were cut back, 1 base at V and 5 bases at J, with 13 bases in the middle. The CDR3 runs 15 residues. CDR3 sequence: CASSQVWGGGDTQYF. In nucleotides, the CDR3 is TGTGCCAGCAGCCAAGTTTGGGGTGGTGGAGATACGCAGTATTTT.

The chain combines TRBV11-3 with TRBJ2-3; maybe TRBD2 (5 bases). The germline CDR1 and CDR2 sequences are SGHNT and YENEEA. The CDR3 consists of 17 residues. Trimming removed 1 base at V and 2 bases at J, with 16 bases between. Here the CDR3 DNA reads TGTGCCAGCAGCTTAGGAATGACTACCCCTAACACAGATACGCAGTATTTT. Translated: CASSLGMTTPNTDTQYF. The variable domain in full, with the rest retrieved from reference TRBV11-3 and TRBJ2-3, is EAGVVQSPRYKIIEKKQPVAFWCNPISGHNTLYWYLQNLGQGPELLIRYENEEAVDDSQLPKDRFSAERLKGVDSTLKIQPAELGDSAVYLCASSLGMTTPNTDTQYFGPGTRLTVL.

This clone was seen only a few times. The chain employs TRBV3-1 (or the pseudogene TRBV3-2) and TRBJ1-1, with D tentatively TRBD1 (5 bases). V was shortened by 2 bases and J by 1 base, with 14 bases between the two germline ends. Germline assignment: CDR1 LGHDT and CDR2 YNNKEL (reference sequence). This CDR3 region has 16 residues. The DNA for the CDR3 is TGTGCCAGCAGCCAATCTTCAGGCAGGGCGAACACTGAAGCTTTCTTT. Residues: CASSQSSGRANTEAFF.

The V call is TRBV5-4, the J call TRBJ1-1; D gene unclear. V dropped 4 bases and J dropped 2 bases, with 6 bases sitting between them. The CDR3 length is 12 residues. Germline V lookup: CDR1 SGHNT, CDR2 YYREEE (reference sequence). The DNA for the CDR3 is TGTGCCAGCAGCCATCCTAACACTGAAGCTTTCTTT. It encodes CASSHPNTEAFF.

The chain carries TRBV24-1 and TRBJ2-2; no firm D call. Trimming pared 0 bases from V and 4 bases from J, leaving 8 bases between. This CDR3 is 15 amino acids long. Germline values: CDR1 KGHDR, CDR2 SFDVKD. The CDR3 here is CATSDLGPPTGELFF. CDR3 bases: TGTGCCACCAGTGATTTGGGCCCTCCCACCGGGGAGCTGTTTTTT.

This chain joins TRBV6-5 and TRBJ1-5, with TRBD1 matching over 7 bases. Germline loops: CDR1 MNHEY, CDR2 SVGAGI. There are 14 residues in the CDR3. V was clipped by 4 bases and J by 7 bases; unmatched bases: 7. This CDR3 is CASSSTGETQPQHF. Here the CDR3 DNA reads TGTGCCAGCAGTTCAACAGGGGAGACACAGCCCCAGCATTTT.

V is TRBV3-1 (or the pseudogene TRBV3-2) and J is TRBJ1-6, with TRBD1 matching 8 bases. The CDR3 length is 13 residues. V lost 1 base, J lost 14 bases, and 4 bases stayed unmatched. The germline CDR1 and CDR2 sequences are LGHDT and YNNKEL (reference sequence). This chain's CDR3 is CASSQGDRSALHF. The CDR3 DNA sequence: TGTGCCAGCAGCCAAGGGGACAGGTCGGCCCTCCACTTT.

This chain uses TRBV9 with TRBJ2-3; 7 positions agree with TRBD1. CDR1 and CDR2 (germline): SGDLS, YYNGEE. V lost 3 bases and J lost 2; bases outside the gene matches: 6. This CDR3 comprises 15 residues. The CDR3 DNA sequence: TGTGCCAGCAGCGCTCGGACAGGACTCACAGATACGCAGTATTTT. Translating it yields CASSARTGLTDTQYF.

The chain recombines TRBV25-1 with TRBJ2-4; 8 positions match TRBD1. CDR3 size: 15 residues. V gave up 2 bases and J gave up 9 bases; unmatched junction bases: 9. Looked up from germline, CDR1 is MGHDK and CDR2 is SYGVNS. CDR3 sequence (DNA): TGTGCCAGCAGTGAACACAGGGGGGACGTTAGCATTCAGTACTTC. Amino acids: CASSEHRGDVSIQYF.

The CDR3 loop reads CASRAHVQGQPQHF. Here the CDR3 DNA reads TGTGCCAGCAGAGCTCACGTACAGGGTCAGCCCCAGCATTTT. This rearrangement joins TRBV6-5 to TRBJ1-5; D may be TRBD1 (6 bases). CDR3 size: 14 residues. Germline V gene sequence: CDR1 MNHEY, CDR2 SVGAGI. V was trimmed by 6 bases and J by 6 bases, leaving 15 bases between them.

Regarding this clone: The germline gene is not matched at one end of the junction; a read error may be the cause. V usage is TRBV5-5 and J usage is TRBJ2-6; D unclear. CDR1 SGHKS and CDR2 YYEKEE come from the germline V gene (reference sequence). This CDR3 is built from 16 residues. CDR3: CASRLVPQPGANVLTF. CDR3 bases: TGTGCCAGCAGGTTGGTCCCGCAGCCTGGGGCCAACGTCCTGACTTTC.